The T cell receptor (beta chain) under discussion was sequenced for a study of blood T cell repertoires in COVID-19. Study at large: In each case, the material was cDNA or gDNA derived from T cells, B-cell-depleted T cells, or PBMCs.

Repertoires were generated with immunoSEQ multiplex PCR, while TCRdb's copy carries only in-frame clones and drops some. The sample includes 90,000 to 120,000 clones, about four fifths of them seen just once. This clonotype was obtained from a human donor in a cohort sampled during active COVID-19. The source material was peripheral blood.

The CDR3, as DNA: TGTGCCAGCAGCTCCATGACAGCAACTAATGAAAAACTGTTTTTT. It yields the protein CASSSMTATNEKLFF. The chain recombines TRBV7-9 with TRBJ1-4, with D perhaps matching TRBD1 (5 bases). V shed 4 bases and J shed 0 bases, with 9 bases lying between them. Germline CDR1 SEHNR, CDR2 FQNEAQ (reference sequence). The CDR3 runs to 15 residues.